The next 23 T cell receptor beta chains were all read from a single sample in a study of shared clonotypes between healthy human individuals. Data came from immunoSEQ multiplex PCR; TCRdb stores just in-frame clones and leaves some out. The sample has around 1,100,000 clones, approximately 80% seen once. Material for sequencing was memory CD4+ T cells from PBMCs. Described subset: CD45RA-negative fraction. These TCRs come from a man aged 18 to 35 in good health. Some clones in this sample may be carry-over from other donors' samples.

The chain joins TRBV4-1 to TRBJ1-5; D gene unclear. Germline V gene lookup returns CDR1 MGHRA and CDR2 YSYEKL. V was cut by 7 bases and J by 4 bases, with 17 bases left in between. This CDR3 is 15 amino acids long. CDR3 coding DNA: TGCGCCAGCAAACATTTGGGGAGCGATAATCAGCCCCAGCATTTT. Encoded protein: CASKHLGSDNQPQHF.

A note on this clone: This same CDR3 is encoded by further DNA sequences in the sample. The chain combines TRBV7-2 with TRBJ2-1; D is unclear. The germline CDR1 and CDR2 sequences are SGHTA and FQGNSA. Between the trimmed V and J ends, which lost 0 bases and 4 bases, there was a span of 1 base. This CDR3 comprises 12 residues. CDR3 amino acids: CASSLAYNEQFF. For the CDR3, the DNA is TGTGCCAGCAGCTTAGCGTACAATGAGCAGTTCTTC.

This clone turned up a few times. This chain links TRBV19 with TRBJ1-2; D gene unclear. Per germline, CDR1 LNHDA and CDR2 SQIVND (reference sequence). The CDR3 sequence is 14 residues long. V shed 4 bases and J shed 3 bases, with 12 bases lying between them. CDR3 DNA: TGTGCCAGTAGTACCAGGACGGCGTACTATGGCTACACCTTC. This sequence encodes CASSTRTAYYGYTF.

This sequence joins TRBV28 and TRBJ2-2; unclear D gene. This CDR3 spans 12 amino acids. With 3 bases removed from V and 5 bases from J, the gap between germline ends came to 4 bases. Germline lookup yields CDR1 MDHEN and CDR2 SYDVKM. CDR3 sequence (DNA): TGTGCCAGCAGTTTCGAAACCGGGGAGCTGTTTTTT. It encodes CASSFETGELFF.

The chain combines TRBV28 with TRBJ2-7; 8 bases fit TRBD1. J lost 3 bases, V lost 6 bases, and 7 bases had no gene match. The CDR3 consists of 14 residues. Germline V gene data show CDR1 as MDHEN and CDR2 as SYDVKM. As DNA, the CDR3 is TGTGCCAGCAGCTCCCCGACAGGGGTCTACGAGCAGTACTTC. Translating it yields CASSSPTGVYEQYF.

The V call is TRBV19, the J call TRBJ2-5; 9 nucleotides line up with TRBD1. The germline gives CDR1 LNHDA, CDR2 SQIVND (reference sequence). J lost 2 bases, V lost 10 bases, and 14 bases had no gene match. This CDR3 comprises 16 residues. The CDR3 sequence: CATGQGPLRSQETQYF. DNA of the CDR3: TGTGCCACCGGACAGGGGCCGCTCAGATCTCAAGAGACCCAGTACTTC.

The rearrangement links TRBV6-5 to TRBJ1-2, with D tentatively TRBD1 (6 bases). From germline, CDR1 is MNHEY and CDR2 SVGAGI. This CDR3 contains 12 residues. V lost 6 bases, J lost 5 bases, and 10 bases lay in between. The CDR3 loop is CASSPRGYGYTF. DNA of the CDR3: TGTGCCAGCAGCCCGAGGGGGTATGGCTACACCTTC.

The chain uses TRBV6-6 and TRBJ2-7, with a weak D call TRBD1 (7 bases). V was shortened by 7 bases and J by 6 bases, with 19 bases between the two germline ends. The germline gives CDR1 MNHNY, CDR2 SVGAGI (reference sequence). There are 14 residues in the CDR3. The chain's CDR3 is CASNQGGTLAEQYF. In DNA form, the CDR3 reads TGTGCCAGCAATCAGGGGGGAACCCTCGCCGAGCAGTACTTC.

The chain recombines TRBV18 with TRBJ1-1, with 8 bases lining up with TRBD1. V shed 0 bases and J 10 bases; nucleotides not matched to a gene: 10. From germline, CDR1 is KGHSH and CDR2 LQKENI. The CDR3 loop spans 15 amino acids. The CDR3 sequence: CASSPPGDRGSRAFF. The CDR3 nucleotides are TGTGCCAGCTCACCACCGGGTGACAGGGGAAGTCGAGCTTTCTTT.

This clone came up many times. In DNA, the CDR3 is TGTGCCAGCAGTGAAGTAAGCGGCTACACTGAAGCTTTCTTT. Amino acids: CASSEVSGYTEAFF. The chain is built from TRBV2 and TRBJ1-1; D not resolved. Germline V lookup: CDR1 SNHLY, CDR2 FYNNEI. This CDR3 spans 14 amino acids. V shed 1 base and J shed 3 bases, with 9 bases lying between them.

The V and J genes are TRBV7-7 and TRBJ2-1; D gene unclear. The CDR3 contains 13 residues. V lost 4 bases to trimming and J lost 5 bases, with 9 bases between them. CDR1 is SSHAT and CDR2 is FNYEAQ in the germline V gene (reference sequence). This chain's CDR3 is CASSSTFNNEQFF. In DNA, the CDR3 is TGTGCCAGCAGCTCGACTTTTAACAATGAGCAGTTCTTC.

CDR3 residues: CASTRQGSYEQYF. Here the CDR3 DNA reads TGTGCCAGCACCCGACAGGGTTCCTACGAGCAGTACTTC. J is TRBJ2-7 and V is TRBV28, with TRBD1 matching over 7 bases. Germline CDR1 and CDR2: MDHEN and SYDVKM. V was clipped by 7 bases and J by 1 base; unmatched bases: 4. The CDR3 has 13 amino acids.

The chain combines TRBV28 with TRBJ1-2; the D is unclear. Germline loops: CDR1 MDHEN, CDR2 SYDVKM. This CDR3 region has 12 residues. Between the trimmed V and J ends, which lost 1 base and 6 bases, there was a span of 6 bases. The CDR3 reads CASSLYADGYTF. The CDR3 DNA reads as TGTGCCAGCAGTTTATACGCAGATGGCTACACCTTC.

The rearrangement uses TRBV9 and TRBJ2-1, with D tentatively TRBD2 (6 bases). There are 16 residues in the CDR3. Germline V gives CDR1 SGDLS, CDR2 YYNGEE. Trimming stripped 0 bases from V and 6 bases from J, with 16 bases between. In DNA, the CDR3 is TGTGCCAGCAGCGTAGTTGCCATGGCGGGGCCCAATGAGCAGTTCTTC. It specifies CASSVVAMAGPNEQFF. Looking up the rest from reference TRBV9 and TRBJ2-1 gives the full variable domain: DSGVTQTPKHLITATGQRVTLRCSPRSGDLSVYWYQQSLDQGLQFLIQYYNGEERAKGNILERFSAQQFPDLHSELNLSSLELGDSALYFCASSVVAMAGPNEQFFGPGTRLTVL.

There are a few counts of this clone. The chain has TRBV19 and TRBJ2-1, with a tentative D call TRBD2 (6 bases). Per the germline V gene, CDR1 is LNHDA and CDR2 is SQIVND (reference sequence). This CDR3 spans 15 amino acids. V was clipped by 6 bases and J by 10 bases, with 22 bases between them. CDR3 DNA: TGTGCCAGTAGCCTGACTAGTTTCCACAAAAGGGAGCAGTTCTTC. Its protein is CASSLTSFHKREQFF.

CDR3 DNA sequence: TGTGCCAGCAGGATAGCCGGGACTAGAAGATCCTACGAGCAGTACTTC. Its protein product is CASRIAGTRRSYEQYF. The chain has TRBV28 and TRBJ2-7, with 8 nucleotides matching TRBD2. J lost 1 base, V lost 6 bases, and 11 bases had no gene match. Germline V gene data show CDR1 as MDHEN and CDR2 as SYDVKM. The length of the CDR3 is 16 residues.

This chain joins TRBV19 and TRBJ2-5; 9 positions agree with TRBD1. Germline trimming cut 4 bases from V and 11 bases from J; bases unmatched to any gene: 11. From germline, CDR1 is LNHDA and CDR2 SQIVND (reference sequence). The CDR3 contains 14 residues. The CDR3 protein is CASSRGQGGREQYF. The CDR3, as DNA: TGTGCCAGTAGTAGGGGACAGGGAGGTCGGGAGCAGTACTTC.

This clone was recorded a few times. The CDR3 sequence is CASTRWEGYEQYF. The CDR3 nucleotides are TGTGCCAGCACCCGCTGGGAGGGCTACGAGCAGTACTTC. The chain carries TRBV2 and TRBJ2-7, with 7 positions matching TRBD2. Germline CDR1 reads SNHLY; CDR2 reads FYNNEI. V was clipped by 7 bases and J by 3 bases; unmatched bases: 6. The CDR3 has 13 amino acids.

The chain employs TRBV9 and TRBJ2-1; D ambiguous. Trimming removed 0 bases from V and 4 bases from J, with 8 bases in between. Per the germline V gene, CDR1 is SGDLS and CDR2 is YYNGEE. CDR3 size: 14 residues. The CDR3, as DNA: TGTGCCAGCAGCGTAGCCTACACATACAATGAGCAGTTCTTC. The encoded protein is CASSVAYTYNEQFF.

J is TRBJ2-1 and V is TRBV7-6; D possibly corresponds to TRBD1 (6 bases). The V gene's germline CDR1 is SGHVS and CDR2 FNYEAQ. V lost 3 bases, J lost 6 bases, and 12 bases lay in between. This CDR3 is built from 14 residues. Here the CDR3 DNA reads TGTGCCAGCAGCTTTCAGACAGGCAGCAATGAGCAGTTCTTC. Translation gives CASSFQTGSNEQFF.

The V and J genes are TRBV25-1 and TRBJ2-7, with D unclear. Trimming cost V 6 bases and J 0 bases, with 12 bases left between them. The germline gives CDR1 MGHDK, CDR2 SYGVNS. The CDR3 length is 14 residues. The CDR3 sequence is CASRRTENSYEQYF. CDR3 in DNA: TGTGCCAGCAGGAGGACGGAAAACTCCTACGAGCAGTACTTC.

The chain is built from TRBV19 and TRBJ2-5; 12 nucleotides line up with TRBD2. This CDR3 comprises 19 residues. Germline CDR1 is LNHDA and CDR2 is SQIVND (reference sequence). Trimming took 9 bases from V and 4 from J; bases not matched to a gene: 21. The CDR3 loop is CARRLCASGRGVGRETQYF. DNA of the CDR3: TGTGCCAGAAGGCTGTGTGCTAGCGGGAGGGGAGTGGGTAGAGAGACCCAGTACTTC.

This chain uses TRBV7-9 with TRBJ2-1, with TRBD2 identical over 8 bases. Trimming at V came to 0 bases and at J to 6 bases, leaving 4 bases not matched to a gene. The germline V gene has CDR1 SEHNR and CDR2 FQNEAQ (reference sequence). The CDR3 has 15 amino acids. The CDR3 DNA reads TGTGCCAGCAGCTTAGCTAGCGGGATGATCAATGAGCAGTTCTTC. It encodes CASSLASGMINEQFF. Full variable domain (missing parts from reference TRBV7-9 and TRBJ2-1): DTGVSQNPRHKITKRGQNVTFRCDPISEHNRLYWYRQTLGQGPEFLTYFQNEAQLEKSRLLSDRFSAERPKGSFSTLEIQRTEQGDSAMYLCASSLASGMINEQFFGPGTRLTVL.